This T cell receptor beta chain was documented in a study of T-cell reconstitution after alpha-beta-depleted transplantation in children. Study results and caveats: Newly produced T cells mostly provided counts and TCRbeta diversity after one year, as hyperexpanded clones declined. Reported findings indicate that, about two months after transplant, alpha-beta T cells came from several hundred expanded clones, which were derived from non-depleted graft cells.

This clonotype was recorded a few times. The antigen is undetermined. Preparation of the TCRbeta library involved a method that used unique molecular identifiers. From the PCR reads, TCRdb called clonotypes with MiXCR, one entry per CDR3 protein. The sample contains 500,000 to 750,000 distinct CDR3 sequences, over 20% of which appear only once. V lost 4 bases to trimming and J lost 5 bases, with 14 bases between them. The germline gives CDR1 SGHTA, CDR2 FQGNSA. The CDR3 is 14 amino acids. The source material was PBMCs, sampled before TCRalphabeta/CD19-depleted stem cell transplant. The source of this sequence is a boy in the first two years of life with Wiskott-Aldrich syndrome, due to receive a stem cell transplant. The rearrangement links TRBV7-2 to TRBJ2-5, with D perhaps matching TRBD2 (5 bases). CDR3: CASSSSSGVETQYF. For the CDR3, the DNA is TGTGCCAGCAGCTCAAGTTCCGGGGTGGAGACCCAGTACTTC.